This TCR beta chain came from a study of T cell responses to AZD1222 COVID-19 vaccine. Study information: Pooling was applied to second doses at about 4 or about 12 weeks.

The study, taken as a whole, reports: Rises in breadth and depth of Spike-specific TCRs came after two AZD1222 doses. Seropositive at baseline were only a handful of AZD1222 recipients. Close to half of all spike-specific TCRs reportedly target regions of the variants that are unmutated.

Clones were sequenced by immunoSEQ multiplex PCR, and TCRdb holds only the in-frame ones, with some missing. The data hold about 150,000 clones, with around nine tenths observed a single time. V trimming: 4 bases; J trimming: 6 bases; junction bases outside the gene matches: 3. The germline CDR1 and CDR2 sequences are SNHLY and FYNNEI. The CDR3 loop spans 14 amino acids. Points on this clone: Its antigen is still unknown.

This sequence was found in an adult in good health. V and J are TRBV2 and TRBJ1-6; 7 nucleotides line up with TRBD1. The specimen was peripheral blood, collected on day 0 of AZD1222 vaccination. The CDR3 DNA sequence: TGTGCCAGCAGTGCGGAGGGGGCTAATTCACCCCTCCACTTT. Translating gives CASSAEGANSPLHF.